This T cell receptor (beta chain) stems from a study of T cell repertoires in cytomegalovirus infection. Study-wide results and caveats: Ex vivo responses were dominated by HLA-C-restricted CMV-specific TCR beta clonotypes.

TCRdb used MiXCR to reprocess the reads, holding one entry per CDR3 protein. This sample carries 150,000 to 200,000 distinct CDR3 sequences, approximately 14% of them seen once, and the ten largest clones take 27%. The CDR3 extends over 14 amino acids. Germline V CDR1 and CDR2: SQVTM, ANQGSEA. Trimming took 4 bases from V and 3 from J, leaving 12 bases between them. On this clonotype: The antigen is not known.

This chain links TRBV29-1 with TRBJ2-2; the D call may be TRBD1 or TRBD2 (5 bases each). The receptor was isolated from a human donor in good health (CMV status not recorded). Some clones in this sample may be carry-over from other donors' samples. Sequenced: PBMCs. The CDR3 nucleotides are TGCAGCGTTGCCTCCGGGACCCACACCGGGGAGCTGTTTTTT. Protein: CSVASGTHTGELFF.